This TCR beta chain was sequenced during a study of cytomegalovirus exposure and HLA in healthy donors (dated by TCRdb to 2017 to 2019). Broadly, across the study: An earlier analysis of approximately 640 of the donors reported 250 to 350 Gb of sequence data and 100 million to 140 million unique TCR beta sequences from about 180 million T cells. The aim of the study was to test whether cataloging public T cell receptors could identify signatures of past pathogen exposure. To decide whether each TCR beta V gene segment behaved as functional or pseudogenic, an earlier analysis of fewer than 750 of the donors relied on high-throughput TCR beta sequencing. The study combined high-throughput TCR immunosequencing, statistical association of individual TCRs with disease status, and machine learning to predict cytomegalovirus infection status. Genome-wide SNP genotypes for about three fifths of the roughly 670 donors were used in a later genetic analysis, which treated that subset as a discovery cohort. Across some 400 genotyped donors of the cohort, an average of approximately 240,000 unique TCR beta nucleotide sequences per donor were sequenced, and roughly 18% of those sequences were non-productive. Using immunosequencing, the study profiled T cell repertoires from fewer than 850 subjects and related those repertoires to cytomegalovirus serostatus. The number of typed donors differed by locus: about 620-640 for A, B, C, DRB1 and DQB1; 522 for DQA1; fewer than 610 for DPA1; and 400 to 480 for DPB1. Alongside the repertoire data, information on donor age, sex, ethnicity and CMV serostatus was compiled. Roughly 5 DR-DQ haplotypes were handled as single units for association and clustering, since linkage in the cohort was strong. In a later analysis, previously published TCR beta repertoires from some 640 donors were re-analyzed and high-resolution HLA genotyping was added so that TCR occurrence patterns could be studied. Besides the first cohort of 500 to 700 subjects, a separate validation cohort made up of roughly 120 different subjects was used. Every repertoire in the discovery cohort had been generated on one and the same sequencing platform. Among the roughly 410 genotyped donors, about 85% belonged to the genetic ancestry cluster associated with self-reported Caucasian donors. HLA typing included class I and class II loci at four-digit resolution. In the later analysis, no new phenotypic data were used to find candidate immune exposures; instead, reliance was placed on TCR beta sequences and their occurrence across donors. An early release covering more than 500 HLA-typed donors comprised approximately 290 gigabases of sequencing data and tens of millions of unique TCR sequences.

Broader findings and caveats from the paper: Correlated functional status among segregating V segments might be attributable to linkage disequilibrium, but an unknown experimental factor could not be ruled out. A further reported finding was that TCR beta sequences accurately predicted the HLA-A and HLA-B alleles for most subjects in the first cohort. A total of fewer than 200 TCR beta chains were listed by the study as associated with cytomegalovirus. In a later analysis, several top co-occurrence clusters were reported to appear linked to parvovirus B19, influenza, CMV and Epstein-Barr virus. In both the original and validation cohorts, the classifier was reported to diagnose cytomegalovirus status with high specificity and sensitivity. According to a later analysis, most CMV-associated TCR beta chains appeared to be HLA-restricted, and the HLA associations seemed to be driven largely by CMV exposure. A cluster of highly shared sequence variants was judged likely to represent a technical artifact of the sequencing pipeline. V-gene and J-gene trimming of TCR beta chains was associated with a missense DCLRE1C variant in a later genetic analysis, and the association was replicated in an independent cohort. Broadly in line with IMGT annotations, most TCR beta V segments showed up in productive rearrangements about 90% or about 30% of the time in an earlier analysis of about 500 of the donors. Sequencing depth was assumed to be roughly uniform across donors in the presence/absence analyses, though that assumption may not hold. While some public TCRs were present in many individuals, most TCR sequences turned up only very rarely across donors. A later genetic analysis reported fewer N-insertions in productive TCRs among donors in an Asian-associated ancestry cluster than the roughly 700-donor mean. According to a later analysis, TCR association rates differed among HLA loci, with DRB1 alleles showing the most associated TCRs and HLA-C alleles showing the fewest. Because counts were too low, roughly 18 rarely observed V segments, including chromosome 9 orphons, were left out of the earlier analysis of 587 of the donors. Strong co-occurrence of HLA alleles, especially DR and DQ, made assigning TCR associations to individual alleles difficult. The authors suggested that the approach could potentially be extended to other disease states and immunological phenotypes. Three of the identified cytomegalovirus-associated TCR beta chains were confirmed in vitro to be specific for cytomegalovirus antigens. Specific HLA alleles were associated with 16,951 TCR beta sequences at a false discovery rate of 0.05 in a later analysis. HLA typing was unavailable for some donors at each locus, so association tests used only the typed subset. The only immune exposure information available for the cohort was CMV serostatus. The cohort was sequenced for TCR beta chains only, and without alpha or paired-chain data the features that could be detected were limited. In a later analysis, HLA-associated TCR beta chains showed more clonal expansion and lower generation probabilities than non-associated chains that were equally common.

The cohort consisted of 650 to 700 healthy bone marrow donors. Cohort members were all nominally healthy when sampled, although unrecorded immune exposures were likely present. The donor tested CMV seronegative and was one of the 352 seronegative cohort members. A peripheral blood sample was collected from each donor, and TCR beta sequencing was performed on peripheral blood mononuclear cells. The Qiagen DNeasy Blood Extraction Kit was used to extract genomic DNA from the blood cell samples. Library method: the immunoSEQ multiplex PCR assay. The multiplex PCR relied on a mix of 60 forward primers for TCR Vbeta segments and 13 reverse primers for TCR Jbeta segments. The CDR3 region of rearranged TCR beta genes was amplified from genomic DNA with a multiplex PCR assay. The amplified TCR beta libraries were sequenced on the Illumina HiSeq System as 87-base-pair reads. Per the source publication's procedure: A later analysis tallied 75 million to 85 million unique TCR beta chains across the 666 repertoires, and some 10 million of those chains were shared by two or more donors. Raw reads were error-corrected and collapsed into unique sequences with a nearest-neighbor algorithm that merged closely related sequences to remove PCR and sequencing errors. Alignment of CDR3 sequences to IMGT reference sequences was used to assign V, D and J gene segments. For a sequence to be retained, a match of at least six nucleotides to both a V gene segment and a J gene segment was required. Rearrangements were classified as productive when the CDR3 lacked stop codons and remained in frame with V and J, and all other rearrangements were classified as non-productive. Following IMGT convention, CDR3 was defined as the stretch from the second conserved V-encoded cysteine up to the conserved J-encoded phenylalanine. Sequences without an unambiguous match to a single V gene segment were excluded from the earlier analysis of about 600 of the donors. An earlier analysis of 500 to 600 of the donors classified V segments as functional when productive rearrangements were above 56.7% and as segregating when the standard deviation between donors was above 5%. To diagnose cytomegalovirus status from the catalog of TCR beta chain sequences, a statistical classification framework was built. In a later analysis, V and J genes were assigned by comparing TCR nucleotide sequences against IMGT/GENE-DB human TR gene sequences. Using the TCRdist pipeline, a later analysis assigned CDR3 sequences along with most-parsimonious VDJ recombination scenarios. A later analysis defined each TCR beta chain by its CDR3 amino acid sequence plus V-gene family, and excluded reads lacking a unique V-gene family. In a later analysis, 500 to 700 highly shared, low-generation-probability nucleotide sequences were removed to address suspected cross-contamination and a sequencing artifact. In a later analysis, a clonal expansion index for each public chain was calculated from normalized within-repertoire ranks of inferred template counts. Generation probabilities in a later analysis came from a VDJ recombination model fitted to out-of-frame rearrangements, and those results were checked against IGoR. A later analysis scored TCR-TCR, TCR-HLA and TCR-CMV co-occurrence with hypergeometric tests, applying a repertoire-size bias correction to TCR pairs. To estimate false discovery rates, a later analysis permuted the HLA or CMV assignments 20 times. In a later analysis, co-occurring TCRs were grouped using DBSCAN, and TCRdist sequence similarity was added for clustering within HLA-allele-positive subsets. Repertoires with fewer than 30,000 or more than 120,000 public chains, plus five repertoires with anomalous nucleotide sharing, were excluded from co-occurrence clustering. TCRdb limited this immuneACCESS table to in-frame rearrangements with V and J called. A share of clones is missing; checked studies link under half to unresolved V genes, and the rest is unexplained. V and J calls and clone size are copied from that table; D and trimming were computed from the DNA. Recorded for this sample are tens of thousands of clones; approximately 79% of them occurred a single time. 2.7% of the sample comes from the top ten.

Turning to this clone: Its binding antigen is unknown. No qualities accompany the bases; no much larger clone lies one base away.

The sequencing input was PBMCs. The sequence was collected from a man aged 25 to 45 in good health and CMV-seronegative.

The bases are TGTGCCAGCAGCGAAGCGGAGGGGGCTGTTTTTGGAAACACCATATATTTT. This is translated as CASSEAEGAVFGNTIYF. The sequence joins TRBV9 to TRBJ1-3, with 7 middle bases fitting TRBD1. Per the germline V gene, SGDLS is the CDR1 and YYNGEE is the CDR2. The cysteine opens and the phenylalanine closes a CDR3 of 17 amino acids. Only CDR3 DNA remains: 51 bases, in frame from the first base. The germline V and J ends show losses of 3 bases and 3 bases respectively, and no gene match explains 12 bases of the junction.